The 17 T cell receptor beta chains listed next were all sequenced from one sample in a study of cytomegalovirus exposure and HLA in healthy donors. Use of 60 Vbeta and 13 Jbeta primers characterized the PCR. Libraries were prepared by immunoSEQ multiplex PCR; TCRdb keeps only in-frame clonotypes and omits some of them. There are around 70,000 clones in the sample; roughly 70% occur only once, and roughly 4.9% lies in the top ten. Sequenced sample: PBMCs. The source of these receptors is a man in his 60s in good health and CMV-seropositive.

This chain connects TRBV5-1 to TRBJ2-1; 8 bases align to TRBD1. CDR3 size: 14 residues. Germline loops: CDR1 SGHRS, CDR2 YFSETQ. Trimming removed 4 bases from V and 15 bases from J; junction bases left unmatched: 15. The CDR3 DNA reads TGCGCCAGCAGCACTCCGGACAGGGCAAACGGACCGTTCTTC. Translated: CASSTPDRANGPFF.

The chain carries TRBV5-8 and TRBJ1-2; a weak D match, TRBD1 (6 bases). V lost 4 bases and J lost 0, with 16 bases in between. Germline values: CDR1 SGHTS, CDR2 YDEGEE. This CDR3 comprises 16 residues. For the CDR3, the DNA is TGTGCCAGCAGCCAGATGGGGGGGGCACCTAACTATGGCTACACCTTC. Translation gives CASSQMGGAPNYGYTF.

Here the CDR3 reads CASSLSMGVTEAFF. DNA for the CDR3: TGTGCCAGCAGTTTATCGATGGGCGTGACTGAAGCTTTCTTT. This chain links TRBV27 with TRBJ1-1; D gene uncertain. The CDR3 has 14 amino acids. Per germline, CDR1 MNHEY and CDR2 SMNVEV (reference sequence). Trimming pared 0 bases from V and 5 bases from J, leaving 10 bases between.

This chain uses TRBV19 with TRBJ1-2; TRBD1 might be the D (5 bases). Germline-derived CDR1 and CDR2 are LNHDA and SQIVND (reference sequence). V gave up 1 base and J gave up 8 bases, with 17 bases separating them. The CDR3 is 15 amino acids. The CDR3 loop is CASSIGTGTRRGYTF. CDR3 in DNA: TGTGCCAGTAGTATAGGAACAGGAACGCGGAGAGGCTACACCTTC.

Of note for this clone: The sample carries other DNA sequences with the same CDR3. The CDR3 loop reads CASREMTAEAFF. The CDR3 DNA follows: TGTGCCAGTAGGGAGATGACGGCTGAAGCTTTCTTT. The chain carries TRBV6-1 and TRBJ1-1; D not certain. This CDR3 contains 12 residues. The germline V gene has CDR1 MNHNS and CDR2 SASEGT. The germline V and J ends were trimmed by 9 bases and 6 bases, with 14 bases remaining between them.

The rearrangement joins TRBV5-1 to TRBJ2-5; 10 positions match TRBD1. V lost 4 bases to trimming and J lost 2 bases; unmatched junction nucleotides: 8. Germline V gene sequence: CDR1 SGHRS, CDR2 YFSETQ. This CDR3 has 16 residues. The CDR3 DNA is TGCGCCAGCAGCATGGGACAGGGGAAGGGACAAGAGACCCAGTACTTC. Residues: CASSMGQGKGQETQYF.

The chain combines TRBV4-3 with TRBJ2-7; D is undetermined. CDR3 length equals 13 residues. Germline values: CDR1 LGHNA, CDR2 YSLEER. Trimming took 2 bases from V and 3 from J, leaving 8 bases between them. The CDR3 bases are TGCGCCAGCAGCCAAACCGCAGACTACGAGCAGTACTTC. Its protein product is CASSQTADYEQYF.

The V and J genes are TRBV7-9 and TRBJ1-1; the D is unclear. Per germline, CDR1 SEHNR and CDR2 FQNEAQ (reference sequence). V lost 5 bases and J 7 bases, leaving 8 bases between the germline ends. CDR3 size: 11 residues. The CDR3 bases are TGTGCCAGCAGCAACTCTTTTGAAGCTTTCTTT. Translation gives CASSNSFEAFF.

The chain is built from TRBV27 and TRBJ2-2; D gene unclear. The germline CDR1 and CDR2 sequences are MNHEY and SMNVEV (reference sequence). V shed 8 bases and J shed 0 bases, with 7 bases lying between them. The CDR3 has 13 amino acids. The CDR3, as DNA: TGTGCCAGCTCCGGAGCGAACACCGGGGAGCTGTTTTTT. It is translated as CASSGANTGELFF.

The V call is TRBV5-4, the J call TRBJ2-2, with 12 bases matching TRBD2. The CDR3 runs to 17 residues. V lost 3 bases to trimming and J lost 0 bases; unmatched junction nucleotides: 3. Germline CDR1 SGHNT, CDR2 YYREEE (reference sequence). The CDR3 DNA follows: TGTGCCAGCAGCTCGGGACTAGCGGGCGCGAACACCGGGGAGCTGTTTTTT. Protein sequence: CASSSGLAGANTGELFF.

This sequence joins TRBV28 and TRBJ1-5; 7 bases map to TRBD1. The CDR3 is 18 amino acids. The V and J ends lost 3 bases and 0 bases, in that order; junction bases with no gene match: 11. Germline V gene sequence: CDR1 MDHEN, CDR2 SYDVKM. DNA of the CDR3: TGTGCCAGCAGTTTGGGTACCGGGACAGCCTTTAGCAATCAGCCCCAGCATTTT. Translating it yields CASSLGTGTAFSNQPQHF.

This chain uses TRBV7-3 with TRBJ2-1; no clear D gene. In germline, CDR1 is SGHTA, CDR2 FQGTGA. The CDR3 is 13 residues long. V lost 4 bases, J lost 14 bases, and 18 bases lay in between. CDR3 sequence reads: CASSSSLTGLKFF. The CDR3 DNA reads TGTGCCAGCAGCTCCTCCTTGACGGGTTTGAAGTTCTTC.

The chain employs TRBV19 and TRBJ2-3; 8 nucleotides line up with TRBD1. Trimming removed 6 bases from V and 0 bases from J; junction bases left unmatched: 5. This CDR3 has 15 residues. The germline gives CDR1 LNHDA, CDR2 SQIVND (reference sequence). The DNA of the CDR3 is TGTGCCAGTAGGGCCCAGGGGGCTAGCACAGATACGCAGTATTTT. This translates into CASRAQGASTDTQYF.

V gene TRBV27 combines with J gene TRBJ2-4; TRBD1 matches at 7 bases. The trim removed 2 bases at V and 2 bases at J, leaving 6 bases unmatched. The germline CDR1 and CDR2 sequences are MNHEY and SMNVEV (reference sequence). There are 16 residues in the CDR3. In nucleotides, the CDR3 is TGTGCCAGCAGTTTACAGGGGGTCGGAACCAAAAACATTCAGTACTTC. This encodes CASSLQGVGTKNIQYF.

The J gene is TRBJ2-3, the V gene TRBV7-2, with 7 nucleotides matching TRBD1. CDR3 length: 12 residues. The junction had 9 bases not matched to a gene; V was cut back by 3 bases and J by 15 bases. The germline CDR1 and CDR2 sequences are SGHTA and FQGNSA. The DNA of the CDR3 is TGTGCCAGCAGCTTCCCGGGACAGTCTTTCTATTTT. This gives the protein CASSFPGQSFYF.

CDR3 in amino acids: CAGTGQGSYEQYF. For the CDR3, the DNA is TGTGCCGGGACCGGACAGGGGTCCTACGAGCAGTACTTC. The rearrangement joins TRBV30 to TRBJ2-7; 9 bases map to TRBD1. The germline V gene has CDR1 GTSNPN and CDR2 SVGIG (reference sequence). V lost 8 bases to trimming and J lost 1 base; unmatched junction nucleotides: 6. The CDR3 has 13 amino acids.

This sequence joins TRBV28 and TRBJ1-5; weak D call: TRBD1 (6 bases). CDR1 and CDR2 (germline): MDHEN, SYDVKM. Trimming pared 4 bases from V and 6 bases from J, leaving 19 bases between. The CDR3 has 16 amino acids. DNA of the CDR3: TGTGCCAGCAGTTCCTTCACAGGGATAAGAGGTCAGCCCCAGCATTTT. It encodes CASSSFTGIRGQPQHF.